The 5 T cell receptor beta chains in this list originate from one sample, sequenced in a study of blood T cell repertoires in COVID-19. The table came from immunoSEQ multiplex PCR; TCRdb's copy has only in-frame clones and leaves some out. Of fewer than 400,000 clones listed, about 87% are singletons. Sequencing used peripheral blood. The source is a human donor in a cohort sampled during active COVID-19.

The CDR3 spells CASSPQNHGPQGEQFF. The CDR3, as DNA: TGCGCCAGCAGCCCTCAAAACCACGGGCCTCAGGGTGAGCAGTTCTTC. The chain couples TRBV5-1 to TRBJ2-1; tentatively, D is TRBD1 (5 bases). Between the trimmed V and J ends, which lost 4 bases and 9 bases, there was a span of 23 bases. This CDR3 contains 16 residues. Germline loops: CDR1 SGHRS, CDR2 YFSETQ.

This chain uses TRBV6-5 with TRBJ1-3; D is perhaps TRBD1 (6 bases). The V end was cut by 6 bases, the J end by 2 bases, with 11 bases between. Per the germline V gene, CDR1 is MNHEY and CDR2 is SVGAGI. The CDR3 sequence is 14 residues long. The CDR3 loop reads CASRSDRTGNTIYF. CDR3 bases: TGTGCCAGCAGATCGGACAGAACTGGAAACACCATATATTTT.

This clone was observed a few times. V is TRBV5-1 and J is TRBJ1-4; 9 bases match TRBD1. Germline-derived CDR1 and CDR2 are SGHRS and YFSETQ. The CDR3 is 14 residues long. V lost 2 bases, J lost 12 bases, and 8 bases stayed unmatched. The CDR3 loop is CASSLGTGSMELFF. The CDR3 DNA follows: TGCGCCAGCAGCTTAGGGACAGGGTCAATGGAACTGTTTTTT.

The J gene is TRBJ2-1, the V gene TRBV11-2; the match to TRBD2 covers 9 bases. CDR3 length: 15 residues. Germline CDR1 is SGHAT and CDR2 is FQNNGV. V dropped 2 bases and J dropped 4; count of bases not matched to a gene: 3. The CDR3 nucleotides read TGTGCCAGCAGCTTATCTAGCGGGGAATACAATGAGCAGTTCTTC. It specifies CASSLSSGEYNEQFF. Complete variable domain (other parts from reference TRBV11-2 and TRBJ2-1): EAGVAQSPRYKIIEKRQSVAFWCNPISGHATLYWYQQILGQGPKLLIQFQNNGVVDDSQLPKDRFSAERLKGVDSTLKIQPAKLEDSAVYLCASSLSSGEYNEQFFGPGTRLTVL.

The J gene is TRBJ1-4, the V gene TRBV2, with 9 bases identical to TRBD1. The germline V gene encodes CDR1 SNHLY and CDR2 FYNNEI. This CDR3 spans 17 amino acids. V dropped 6 bases and J dropped 0; count of bases not matched to a gene: 8. For the CDR3, the DNA is TGTGCCAGCAGCCTTGACAGGGGGGGCTCAACTAATGAAAAACTGTTTTTT. Amino acid sequence: CASSLDRGGSTNEKLFF.